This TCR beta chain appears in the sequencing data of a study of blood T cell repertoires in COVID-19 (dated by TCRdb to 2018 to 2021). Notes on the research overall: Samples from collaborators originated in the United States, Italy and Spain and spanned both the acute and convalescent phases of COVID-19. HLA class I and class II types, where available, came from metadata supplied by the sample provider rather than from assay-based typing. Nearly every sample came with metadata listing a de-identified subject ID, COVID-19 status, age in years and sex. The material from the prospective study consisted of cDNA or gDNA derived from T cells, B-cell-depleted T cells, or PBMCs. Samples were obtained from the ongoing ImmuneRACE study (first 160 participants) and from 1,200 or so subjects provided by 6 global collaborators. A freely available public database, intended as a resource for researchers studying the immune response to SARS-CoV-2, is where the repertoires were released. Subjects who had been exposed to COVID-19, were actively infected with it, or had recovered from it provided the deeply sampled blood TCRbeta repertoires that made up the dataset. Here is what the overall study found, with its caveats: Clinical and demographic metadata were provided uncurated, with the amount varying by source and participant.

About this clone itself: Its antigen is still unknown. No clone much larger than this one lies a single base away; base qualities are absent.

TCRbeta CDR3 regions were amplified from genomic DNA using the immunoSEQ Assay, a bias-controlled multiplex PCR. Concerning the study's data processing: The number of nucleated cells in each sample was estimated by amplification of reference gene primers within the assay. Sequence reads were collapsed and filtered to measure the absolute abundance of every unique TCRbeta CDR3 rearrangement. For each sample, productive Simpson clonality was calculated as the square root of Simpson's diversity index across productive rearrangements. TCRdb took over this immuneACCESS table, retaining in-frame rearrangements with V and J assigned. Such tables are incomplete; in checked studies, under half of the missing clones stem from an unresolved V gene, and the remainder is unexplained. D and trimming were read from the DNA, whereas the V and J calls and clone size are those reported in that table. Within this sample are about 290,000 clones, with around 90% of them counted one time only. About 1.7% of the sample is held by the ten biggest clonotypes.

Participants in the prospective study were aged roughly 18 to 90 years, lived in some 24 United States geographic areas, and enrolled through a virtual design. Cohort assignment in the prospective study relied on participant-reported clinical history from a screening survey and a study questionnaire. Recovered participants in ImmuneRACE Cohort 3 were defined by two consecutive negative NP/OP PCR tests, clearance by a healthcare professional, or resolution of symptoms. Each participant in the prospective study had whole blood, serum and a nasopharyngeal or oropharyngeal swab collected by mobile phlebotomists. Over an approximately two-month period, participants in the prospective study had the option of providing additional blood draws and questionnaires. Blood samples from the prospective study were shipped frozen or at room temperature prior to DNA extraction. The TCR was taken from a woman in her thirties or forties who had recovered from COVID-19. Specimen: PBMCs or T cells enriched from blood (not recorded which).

CDR3 loop: CASSQEEGLQGVFF. The DNA sequence is given as TGCGCCAGCAGCCAAGAAGAGGGTCTACAGGGTGTTTTCTTT. The rearranged segments are TRBV4-1 and TRBJ1-1, with TRBD1 as a weak D call on 6 bases. CDR1 and CDR2, per the germline V gene, are MGHRA and YSYEKL. V and J lose 0 bases and 13 bases, and a span of 18 bases separates them. Spanning cysteine to phenylalanine, the CDR3 consists of 14 amino acids. Only the CDR3 region is kept as DNA, spanning 42 bases read in frame from base 1.